Listed below are T cell receptor beta chains from one sample, sequenced in a study of T cell repertoires in cytomegalovirus infection. From the reads, TCRdb called clonotypes with MiXCR, one entry per CDR3 protein. Found here are more than 200,000 distinct CDR3 sequences, approximately 9.2% of them singletons; the top ten hold roughly 16%. The specimen was PBMCs. The origin of the receptors is a human donor in good health (CMV status not recorded). Some clones in this sample may be carry-over from other donors' samples. Both conserved end residues are part of each CDR3. The order of the fields is J gene, D gene, V gene, clone size, CDR3 protein, CDR3 DNA. D genes are given only for firm matches. Size values are once, few and many counts, or a class for expanded clones, and some rows have none.

TRBJ1-1 - TRBV5-1 few CASSLGGQIAEAFF TGCGCCAGCAGCTTGGGAGGGCAAATCGCTGAAGCTTTCTTT
TRBJ2-4 - TRBV15 few CATSRESAGKAKNIQYF TGTGCCACCAGCAGAGAATCGGCAGGGAAGGCCAAAAACATTCAGTACTTC
TRBJ1-1 - TRBV20-1 - CSARGGGVDTEAFF TGCAGTGCTAGAGGGGGCGGGGTTGACACTGAAGCTTTCTTT
TRBJ1-5 - TRBV15 few CATRERYDQPQHF TGTGCCACCAGGGAGAGATACGATCAGCCCCAGCATTTT
TRBJ2-3 - TRBV28 many CASSSPTGNTDTQYF TGTGCCAGCAGTTCCCCCACTGGAAACACAGATACGCAGTATTTT
TRBJ1-3 TRBD1 TRBV12-3/TRBV12-4 - CASSLGGRGHDTIYF TGTGCCAGCAGTTTAGGCGGCAGGGGGCATGACACCATATATTTT
TRBJ2-4 - TRBV12-3/TRBV12-4 - CASSLNRANIQYF TGTGCCAGCAGTTTAAACAGGGCAAACATTCAGTACTTC
TRBJ2-1 - TRBV6-2/TRBV6-3 many CASSPRAESSYNEQFF TGTGCCAGCAGCCCTCGGGCGGAGAGCTCCTACAATGAGCAGTTCTTC
TRBJ2-1 - TRBV11-3 few CASSLGGLGSYNEQFF TGTGCCAGCAGCTTAGGCGGGTTGGGCTCCTACAATGAGCAGTTCTTC
TRBJ2-3 - TRBV20-1 - CSASGQVLGTQYF TGCAGTGCTAGTGGGCAGGTTCTGGGTACGCAGTATTTT
TRBJ1-1 - TRBV7-9 many CASRPWGGSLNTEAFF TGTGCCAGCAGACCATGGGGGGGCAGCTTGAACACTGAAGCTTTCTTT
TRBJ2-7 - TRBV7-2 many CASSLNIRTDIYEQYF TGTGCCAGCAGCTTAAATATTAGGACAGATATCTACGAGCAGTACTTC
TRBJ2-3 TRBD2 TRBV29-1 - CSVEERGGQADTQYF TGCAGCGTTGAAGAGCGGGGGGGCCAGGCAGATACGCAGTATTTT
TRBJ2-5 - TRBV7-9 - CASSSGLWGVYF TGTGCCAGCAGCTCGGGACTCTGGGGCGTGTACTTC
TRBJ1-2 TRBD1 TRBV2 few CASKGAQGGYGYTF TGTGCCAGCAAGGGGGCCCAGGGGGGCTATGGCTACACCTTC
TRBJ1-3 - TRBV20-1 many CSATYRVSGNTIYF TGCAGTGCTACCTACAGGGTGTCTGGAAACACCATATATTTT
TRBJ2-1 - TRBV10-3 few CAISESMILREQFF TGTGCCATCAGTGAGTCGATGATCTTGAGGGAGCAGTTCTTC
TRBJ2-7 TRBD1 TRBV4-3 many CASSQSGTGYSYEQYF TGCGCCAGCAGCCAATCTGGGACAGGGTATTCCTACGAGCAGTACTTC
TRBJ2-7 TRBD2 TRBV4-3 many CASSHDLAGLYEQYF TGCGCCAGCAGCCATGACCTAGCGGGCCTCTACGAGCAGTACTTC
TRBJ1-1 - TRBV7-6 few CASSLVQGGEAFF TGTGCCAGCAGCTTAGTACAGGGTGGTGAAGCTTTCTTT
TRBJ1-3 - TRBV7-2 many CASSPQFSGNTIYF TGTGCCAGCAGCCCACAGTTCTCTGGAAACACCATATATTTT
TRBJ2-3 - TRBV7-2 many CASSLTGRLERRREGTDTQYF TGTGCCAGCAGCTTGACAGGGAGGTTGGAAAGGAGGCGAGAAGGCACAGATACGCAGTATTTT
TRBJ1-3 - TRBV7-8 many CASSSSTGNTIYF TGTGCCAGCAGCTCTTCGACAGGAAACACCATATATTTT
TRBJ2-2 - TRBV19 many CASAGLHTGELFF TGTGCCAGCGCGGGACTTCACACCGGGGAGCTGTTTTTT
TRBJ1-2 TRBD1 TRBV7-2 - CASSGRGLGYTF TGTGCCAGCAGCGGCAGGGGGCTAGGCTACACCTTC
TRBJ1-2 - TRBV10-3 few CAISDSGPYGYTF TGTGCCATCAGTGACTCCGGTCCCTATGGCTACACCTTC